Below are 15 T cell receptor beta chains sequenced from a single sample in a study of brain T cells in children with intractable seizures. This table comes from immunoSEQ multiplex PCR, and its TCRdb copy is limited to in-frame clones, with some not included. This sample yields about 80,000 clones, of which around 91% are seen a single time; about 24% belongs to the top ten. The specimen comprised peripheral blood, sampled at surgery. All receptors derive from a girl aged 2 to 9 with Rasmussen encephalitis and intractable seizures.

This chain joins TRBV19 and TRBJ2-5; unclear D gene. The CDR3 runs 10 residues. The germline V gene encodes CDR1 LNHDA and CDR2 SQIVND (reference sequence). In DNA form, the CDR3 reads TGTGCGGCTGGTCAAGAGACCCAGTACTTC. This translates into CAAGQETQYF.

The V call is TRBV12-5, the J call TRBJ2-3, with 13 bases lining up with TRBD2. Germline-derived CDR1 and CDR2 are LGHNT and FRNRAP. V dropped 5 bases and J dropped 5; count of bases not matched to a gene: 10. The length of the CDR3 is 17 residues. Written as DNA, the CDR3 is TGTGCTAGTGGTCTCTCGACTAGCGGGAGGAGGGGAGATACGCAGTATTTT. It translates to CASGLSTSGRRGDTQYF.

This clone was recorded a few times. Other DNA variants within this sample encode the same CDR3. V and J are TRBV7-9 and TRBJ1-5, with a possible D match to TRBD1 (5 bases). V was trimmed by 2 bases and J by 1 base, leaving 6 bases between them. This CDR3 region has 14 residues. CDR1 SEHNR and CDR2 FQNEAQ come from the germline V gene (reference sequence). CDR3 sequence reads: CASSLRGSNQPQHF. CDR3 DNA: TGTGCCAGCAGCTTACGGGGGAGCAATCAGCCCCAGCATTTT. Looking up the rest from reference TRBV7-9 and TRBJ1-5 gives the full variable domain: DTGVSQNPRHKITKRGQNVTFRCDPISEHNRLYWYRQTLGQGPEFLTYFQNEAQLEKSRLLSDRFSAERPKGSFSTLEIQRTEQGDSAMYLCASSLRGSNQPQHFGDGTRLSIL.

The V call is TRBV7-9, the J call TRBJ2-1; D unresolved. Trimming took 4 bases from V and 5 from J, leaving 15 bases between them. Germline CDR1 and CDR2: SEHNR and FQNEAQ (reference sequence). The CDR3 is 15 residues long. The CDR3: CASSSFLEFNNEQFF. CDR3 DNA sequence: TGTGCCAGCAGCTCCTTCCTAGAATTTAACAATGAGCAGTTCTTC.

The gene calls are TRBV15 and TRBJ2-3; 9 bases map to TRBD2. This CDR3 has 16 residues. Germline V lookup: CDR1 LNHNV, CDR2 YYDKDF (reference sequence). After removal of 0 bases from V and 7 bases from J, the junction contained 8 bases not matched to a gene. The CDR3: CATSREIAGAFHTQYF. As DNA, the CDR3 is TGTGCCACCAGCAGAGAGATAGCGGGGGCGTTTCATACGCAGTATTTT.

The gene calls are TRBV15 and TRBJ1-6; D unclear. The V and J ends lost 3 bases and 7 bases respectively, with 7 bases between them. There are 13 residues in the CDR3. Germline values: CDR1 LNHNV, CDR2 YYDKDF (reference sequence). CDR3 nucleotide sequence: TGTGCCACCAGCAGGGACGGAAATTCACCCCTCCACTTT. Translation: CATSRDGNSPLHF.

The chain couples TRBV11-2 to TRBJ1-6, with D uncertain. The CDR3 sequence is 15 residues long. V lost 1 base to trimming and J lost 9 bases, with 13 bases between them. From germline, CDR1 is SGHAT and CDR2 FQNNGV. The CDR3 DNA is TGTGCCAGCAGCTTAGGAGGTGCTCTTGGTTCACCCCTCCACTTT. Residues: CASSLGGALGSPLHF.

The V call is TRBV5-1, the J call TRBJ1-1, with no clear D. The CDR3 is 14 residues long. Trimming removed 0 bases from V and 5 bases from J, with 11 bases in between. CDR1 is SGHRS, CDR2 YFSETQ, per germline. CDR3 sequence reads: CASSLGGSRTEAFF. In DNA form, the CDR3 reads TGCGCCAGCAGCTTGGGAGGGAGTAGAACTGAAGCTTTCTTT.

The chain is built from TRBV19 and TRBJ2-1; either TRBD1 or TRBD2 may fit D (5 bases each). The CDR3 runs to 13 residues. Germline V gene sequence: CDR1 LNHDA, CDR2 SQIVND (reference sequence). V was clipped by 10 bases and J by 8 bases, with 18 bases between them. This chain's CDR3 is CATSRGEWDEQFF. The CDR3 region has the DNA TGTGCCACATCTCGAGGGGAGTGGGATGAGCAGTTCTTC.

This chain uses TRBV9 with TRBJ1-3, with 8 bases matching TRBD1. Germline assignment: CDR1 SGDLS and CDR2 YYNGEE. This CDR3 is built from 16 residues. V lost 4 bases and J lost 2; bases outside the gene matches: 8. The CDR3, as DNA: TGTGCCAGCAGCCCCGAGGCAGGGGGCCCTGGAAACACCATATATTTT. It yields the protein CASSPEAGGPGNTIYF.

The CDR3 bases are TGTGCCAGCAGTGACTCTAGCGGGGGGGCCAATGAGCAGTTCTTC. As protein: CASSDSSGGANEQFF. The chain links TRBV6-4 to TRBJ2-1, with 11 nucleotides matching TRBD2. CDR1 and CDR2 from the germline V gene are MRHNA and SNTAGT. The length of the CDR3 is 15 residues. V lost 0 bases and J lost 6; bases outside the gene matches: 1.

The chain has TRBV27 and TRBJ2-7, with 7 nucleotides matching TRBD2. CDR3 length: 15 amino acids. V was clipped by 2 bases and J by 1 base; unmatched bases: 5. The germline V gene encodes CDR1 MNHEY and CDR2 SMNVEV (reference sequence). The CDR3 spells CASSLSLAASYEQYF. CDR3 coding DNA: TGTGCCAGCAGTTTAAGCCTAGCGGCTTCCTACGAGCAGTACTTC.

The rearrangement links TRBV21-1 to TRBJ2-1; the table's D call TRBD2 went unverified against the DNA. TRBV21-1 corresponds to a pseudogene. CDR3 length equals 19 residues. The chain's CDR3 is CASSDPGSPSDRPYNEQFF. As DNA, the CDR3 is TGTGCCAGCAGCGACCCCGGGAGTCCCTCGGATCGCCCCTACAATGAGCAGTTCTTC.

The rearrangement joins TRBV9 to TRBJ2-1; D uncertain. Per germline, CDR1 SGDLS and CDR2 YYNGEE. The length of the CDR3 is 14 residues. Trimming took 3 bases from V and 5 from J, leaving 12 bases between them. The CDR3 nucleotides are TGTGCCAGCAGCGCCACGCATAGCAACAATGAGCAGTTCTTC. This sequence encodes CASSATHSNNEQFF.

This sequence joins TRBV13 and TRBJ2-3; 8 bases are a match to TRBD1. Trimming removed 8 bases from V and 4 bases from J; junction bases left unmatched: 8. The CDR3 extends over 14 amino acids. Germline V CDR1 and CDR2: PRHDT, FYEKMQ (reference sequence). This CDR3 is CASRAAGGPDTQYF. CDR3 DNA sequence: TGTGCCAGCCGGGCGGCAGGGGGCCCAGATACGCAGTATTTT.